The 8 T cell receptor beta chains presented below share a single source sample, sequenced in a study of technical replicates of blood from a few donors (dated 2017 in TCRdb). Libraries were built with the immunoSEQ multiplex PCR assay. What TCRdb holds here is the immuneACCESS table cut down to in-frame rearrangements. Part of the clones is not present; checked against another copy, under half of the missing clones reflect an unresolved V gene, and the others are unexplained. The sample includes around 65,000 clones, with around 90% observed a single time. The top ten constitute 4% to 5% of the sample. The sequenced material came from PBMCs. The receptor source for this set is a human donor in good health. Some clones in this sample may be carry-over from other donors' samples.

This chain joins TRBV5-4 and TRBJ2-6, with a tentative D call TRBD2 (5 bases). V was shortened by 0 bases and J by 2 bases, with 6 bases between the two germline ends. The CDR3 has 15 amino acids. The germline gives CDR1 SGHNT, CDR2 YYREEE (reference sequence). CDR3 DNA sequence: TGTGCCAGCAGCTTGGCCGGGGCTGGGGCCAACGTCCTGACTTTC. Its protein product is CASSLAGAGANVLTF.

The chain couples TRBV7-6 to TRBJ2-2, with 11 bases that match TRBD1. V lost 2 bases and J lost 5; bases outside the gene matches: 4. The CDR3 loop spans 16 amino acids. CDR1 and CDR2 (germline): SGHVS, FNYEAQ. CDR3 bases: TGTGCCAGCAGCTTACTGGGACAGGGGGTAACCGGGGAGCTGTTTTTT. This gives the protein CASSLLGQGVTGELFF.

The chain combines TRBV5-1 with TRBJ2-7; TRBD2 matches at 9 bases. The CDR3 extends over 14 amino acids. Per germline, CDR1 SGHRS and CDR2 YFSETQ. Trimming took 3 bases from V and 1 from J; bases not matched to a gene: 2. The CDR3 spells CASSSTSGSYEQYF. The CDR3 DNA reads TGCGCCAGCAGCTCGACTAGCGGTTCCTACGAGCAGTACTTC.

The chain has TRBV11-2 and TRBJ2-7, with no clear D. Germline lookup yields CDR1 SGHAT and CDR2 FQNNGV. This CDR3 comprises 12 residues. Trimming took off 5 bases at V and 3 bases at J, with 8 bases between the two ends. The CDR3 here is CASSRHSYEQYF. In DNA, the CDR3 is TGTGCCAGCAGCCGACACAGCTACGAGCAGTACTTC. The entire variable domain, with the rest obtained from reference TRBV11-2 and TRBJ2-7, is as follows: EAGVAQSPRYKIIEKRQSVAFWCNPISGHATLYWYQQILGQGPKLLIQFQNNGVVDDSQLPKDRFSAERLKGVDSTLKIQPAKLEDSAVYLCASSRHSYEQYFGPGTRLTVT.

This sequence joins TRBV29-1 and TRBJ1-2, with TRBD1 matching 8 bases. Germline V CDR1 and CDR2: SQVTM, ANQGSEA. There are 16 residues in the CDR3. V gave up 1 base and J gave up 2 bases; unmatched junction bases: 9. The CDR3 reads CSVEGVKRTGNYGYTF. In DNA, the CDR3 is TGCAGCGTTGAAGGGGTCAAGAGGACAGGGAACTATGGCTACACCTTC.

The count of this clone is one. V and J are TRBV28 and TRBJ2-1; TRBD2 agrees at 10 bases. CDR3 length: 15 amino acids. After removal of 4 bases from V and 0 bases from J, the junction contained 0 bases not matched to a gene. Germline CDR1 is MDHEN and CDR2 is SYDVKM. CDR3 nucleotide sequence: TGTGCCAGCAGTTGGACTAGCGGCTCCTACAATGAGCAGTTCTTC. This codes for CASSWTSGSYNEQFF.

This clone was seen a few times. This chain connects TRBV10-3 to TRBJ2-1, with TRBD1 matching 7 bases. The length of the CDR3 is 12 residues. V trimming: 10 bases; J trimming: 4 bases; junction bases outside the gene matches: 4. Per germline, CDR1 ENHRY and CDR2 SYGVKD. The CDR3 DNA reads TGTGCCAGCCAGACAGGGTACAATGAGCAGTTCTTC. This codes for CASQTGYNEQFF.

CDR3: CSVRTFNEQFF. As DNA, the CDR3 is TGCAGCGTACGGACTTTCAATGAGCAGTTCTTC. The chain carries TRBV29-1 and TRBJ2-1; D might be TRBD2 (5 bases). CDR1 is SQVTM and CDR2 is ANQGSEA in the germline V gene. V was pared by 6 bases and J by 6 bases, with 9 bases between. The CDR3 is 11 amino acids.